One sample yielded the 9 T cell receptor beta chains listed below, sequenced in a study of T-cell memory formation after mild COVID-19. TCRdb re-analysed the 5' RACE reads in MiXCR, keeping a single row per CDR3 protein. The sample lists 250,000 to 300,000 distinct CDR3 sequences, around 15% seen once, with approximately 23% in the top ten. The source material was PBMCs or a T cell subset sorted from them (not recorded which). The origin of the receptors is a man younger than 35 who had mild COVID-19 (a few samples of this study predate the infection). Cell type and time point are not known.

This clonotype appeared many times. The rearrangement joins TRBV29-1 to TRBJ2-2, with D maybe TRBD1 (6 bases). This CDR3 is 15 amino acids long. From germline, CDR1 is SQVTM and CDR2 ANQGSEA. Trimming left V 7 bases short and J 4 bases short, with 19 bases between. This chain's CDR3 is CSAMKGGSGTGELFF. In DNA form, the CDR3 reads TGCAGCGCGATGAAAGGGGGTTCGGGCACCGGGGAGCTGTTTTTT.

This clonotype occurred a few times. The J gene is TRBJ2-3, the V gene TRBV12-3 or TRBV12-4, with D perhaps matching TRBD1 (5 bases). The CDR3 length is 14 residues. Trimming stripped 5 bases from V and 6 bases from J, with 15 bases between. CDR3 nucleotides: TGTGCCAGCAGTCCGCGACAGAGGACCGATACGCAGTATTTT. Its protein product is CASSPRQRTDTQYF.

This clonotype has more than one count but fewer than ten. The V gene is TRBV12-3 or TRBV12-4, the J gene TRBJ1-5; D gene uncertain. V lost 6 bases and J 3 bases, leaving 12 bases between the germline ends. The CDR3 runs to 14 residues. The chain's CDR3 is CASSPSGTNQPQHF. DNA for the CDR3: TGTGCCAGCAGCCCCTCAGGAACCAATCAGCCCCAGCATTTT.

This clonotype has a count of ten or more. The gene calls are TRBV4-1 and TRBJ1-5; possibly TRBD1 for D (5 bases). CDR1 is MGHRA, CDR2 YSYEKL, per germline. The CDR3 is 15 residues long. V was clipped by 0 bases and J by 7 bases, with 13 bases between them. The CDR3 DNA sequence: TGCGCCAGCAGCCAAGACGGGGGATCGGGCCAGCCCCAGCATTTT. Protein: CASSQDGGSGQPQHF.

This clonotype was found a few times. The genes are TRBV11-2 and TRBJ2-5; D remains unclear. This CDR3 comprises 14 residues. The germline V and J ends were trimmed by 1 base and 5 bases, with 11 bases remaining between them. Germline-derived CDR1 and CDR2 are SGHAT and FQNNGV. The CDR3 spells CASSLGPRTETQYF. Written as DNA, the CDR3 is TGTGCCAGCAGCTTAGGGCCTCGAACGGAGACCCAGTACTTC.

This clonotype was seen a single time. The chain couples TRBV6-5 to TRBJ2-3; D is unclear. The V gene lost 7 bases and the J gene lost 4 bases, with 12 bases spanning the gap. CDR1 is MNHEY and CDR2 is SVGAGI in the germline V gene. This CDR3 spans 13 amino acids. The CDR3 sequence: CASKSSFPDTQYF. CDR3 coding DNA: TGTGCCAGCAAGTCCTCGTTCCCAGATACGCAGTATTTT.

This clonotype was counted ten times or more. This chain links TRBV15 with TRBJ2-5, with D unresolved. CDR3 length: 12 amino acids. Per germline, CDR1 LNHNV and CDR2 YYDKDF (reference sequence). Trimming cost V 1 base and J 2 bases, with 2 bases left between them. The CDR3 DNA reads TGTGCCACCAGCAGAGTTCAAGAGACCCAGTACTTC. This codes for CATSRVQETQYF.

The chain joins TRBV6-5 to TRBJ1-2; possible D gene TRBD1, 6 bases. This CDR3 is 14 amino acids long. Germline V gene lookup returns CDR1 MNHEY and CDR2 SVGAGI. The V gene lost 4 bases and the J gene lost 7 bases, with 16 bases spanning the gap. The CDR3 DNA sequence: TGTGCCAGCAGTTTGACTGGGGGCCAAAGTGGCTACACCTTC. This codes for CASSLTGGQSGYTF.

The chain recombines TRBV5-5 with TRBJ1-2; D remains ambiguous. The CDR3 loop spans 14 amino acids. CDR1 is SGHKS, CDR2 YYEKEE, per germline (reference sequence). V lost 4 bases and J lost 8, with 18 bases in between. The CDR3 loop reads CASSLGEPTGGYTF. The CDR3, as DNA: TGTGCCAGCAGCCTAGGAGAGCCAACGGGAGGCTACACCTTC.